This passage covers 2 T cell receptor beta chains from one sample sequenced in a study of T cell repertoires in cytomegalovirus infection. Via MiXCR, TCRdb re-called the reads, giving one row per CDR3 protein. The table records about 310,000 distinct CDR3 sequences, 17% of them present only once. The sequencing sample was made of PBMCs. The source of these receptors is a human donor in good health (CMV status not recorded). Some clones in this sample may be carry-over from other donors' samples.

The J gene is TRBJ2-7, the V gene TRBV4-1; 9 nucleotides align to TRBD1. The J segment lost 5 bases and the V segment lost 2 bases, leaving 7 bases of the junction unmatched. Germline CDR1 MGHRA, CDR2 YSYEKL. The CDR3 has 15 residues. The CDR3 protein is CASSQRTGAYDEQYF. CDR3 DNA sequence: TGCGCCAGCAGCCAACGGACAGGGGCTTACGACGAGCAGTACTTC.

Of note for this clonotype: The CDR3 does not end in the conserved phenylalanine or tryptophan, so this is likely a read error. The rearrangement links TRBV11-1 to TRBJ2-5; 7 nucleotides align to TRBD1. V lost 6 bases, J lost 3 bases, and 4 bases stayed unmatched. Germline V gene sequence: CDR1 SGHAT, CDR2 FQDESV (reference sequence). The CDR3 length is 13 residues. The CDR3 is CASRAGTEETQYL. The CDR3 nucleotides are TGTGCCAGCAGAGCCGGGACAGAAGAGACCCAGTACCTC.